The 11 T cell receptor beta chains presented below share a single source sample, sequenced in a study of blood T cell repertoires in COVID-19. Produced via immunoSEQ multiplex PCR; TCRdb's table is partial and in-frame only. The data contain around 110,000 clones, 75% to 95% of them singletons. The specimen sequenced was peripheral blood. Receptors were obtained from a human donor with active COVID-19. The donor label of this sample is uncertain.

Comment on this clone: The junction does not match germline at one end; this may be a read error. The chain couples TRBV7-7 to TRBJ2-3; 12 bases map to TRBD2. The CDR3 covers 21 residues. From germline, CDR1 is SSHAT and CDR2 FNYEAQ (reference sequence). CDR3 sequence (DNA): TGTGCTAGCAGCCCGCCAGGGCTAGCGGGGGGGCGGTTACGTGGCACAGATACGCAGTATTTT. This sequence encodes CASSPPGLAGGRLRGTDTQYF.

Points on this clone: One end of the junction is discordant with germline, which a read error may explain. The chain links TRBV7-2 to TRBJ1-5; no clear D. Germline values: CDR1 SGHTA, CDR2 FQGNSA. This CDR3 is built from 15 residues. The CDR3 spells CASSLADISNQPQHF. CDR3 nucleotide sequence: TGTGCCAGCAGCCTAGCCGACATTTCAAATCAGCCCCAGCATTTT.

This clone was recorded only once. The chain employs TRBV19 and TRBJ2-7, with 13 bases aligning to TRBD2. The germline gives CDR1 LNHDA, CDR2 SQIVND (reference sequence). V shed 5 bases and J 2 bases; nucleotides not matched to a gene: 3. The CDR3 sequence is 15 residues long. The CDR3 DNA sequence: TGTGCCAGTAGTCATGGGACTAGCGGGACCTACGAGCAGTACTTC. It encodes CASSHGTSGTYEQYF.

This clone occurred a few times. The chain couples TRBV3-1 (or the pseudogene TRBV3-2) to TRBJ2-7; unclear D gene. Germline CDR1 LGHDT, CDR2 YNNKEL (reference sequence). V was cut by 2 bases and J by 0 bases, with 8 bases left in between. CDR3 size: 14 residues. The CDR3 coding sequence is TGTGCCAGCAGCCAATGGTCGCGCTCCTACGAGCAGTACTTC. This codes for CASSQWSRSYEQYF.

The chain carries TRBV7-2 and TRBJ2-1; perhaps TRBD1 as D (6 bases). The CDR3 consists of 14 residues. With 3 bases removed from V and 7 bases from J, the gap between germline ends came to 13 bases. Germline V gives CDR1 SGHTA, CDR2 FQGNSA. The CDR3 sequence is CASSLGITGNEQFF. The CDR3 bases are TGTGCCAGCAGCTTGGGCATAACAGGGAATGAGCAGTTCTTC.

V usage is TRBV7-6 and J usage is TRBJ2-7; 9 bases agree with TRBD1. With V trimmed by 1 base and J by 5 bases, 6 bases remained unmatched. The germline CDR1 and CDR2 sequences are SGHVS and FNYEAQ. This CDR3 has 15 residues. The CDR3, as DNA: TGTGCCAGCAGCTTAGGTCAACAGGGGGCCCACGAGCAGTACTTC. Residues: CASSLGQQGAHEQYF. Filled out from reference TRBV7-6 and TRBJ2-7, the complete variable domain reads GAGVSQSPRYKVTKRGQDVALRCDPISGHVSLYWYRQALGQGPEFLTYFNYEAQQDKSGLPNDRFSAERPEGSISTLTIQRTEQRDSAMYRCASSLGQQGAHEQYFGPGTRLTVT.

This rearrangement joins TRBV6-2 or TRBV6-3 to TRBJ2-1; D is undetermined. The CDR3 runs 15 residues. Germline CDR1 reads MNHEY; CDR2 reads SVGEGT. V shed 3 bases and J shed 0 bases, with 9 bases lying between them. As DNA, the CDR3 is TGTGCCAGCAGTTATTCCAGTGGCTCCTACAATGAGCAGTTCTTC. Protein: CASSYSSGSYNEQFF.

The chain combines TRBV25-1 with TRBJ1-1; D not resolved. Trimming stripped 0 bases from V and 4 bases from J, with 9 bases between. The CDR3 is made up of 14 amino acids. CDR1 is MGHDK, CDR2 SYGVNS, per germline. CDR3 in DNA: TGTGCCAGCAGTGAATATTTCGGTGGCACTGAAGCTTTCTTT. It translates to CASSEYFGGTEAFF.

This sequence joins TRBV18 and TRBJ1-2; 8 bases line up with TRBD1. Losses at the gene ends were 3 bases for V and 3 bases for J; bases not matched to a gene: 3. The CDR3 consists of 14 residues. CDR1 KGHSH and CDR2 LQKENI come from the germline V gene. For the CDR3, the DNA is TGTGCCAGCTCACCCAAGGACAGGGACTATGGCTACACCTTC. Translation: CASSPKDRDYGYTF.

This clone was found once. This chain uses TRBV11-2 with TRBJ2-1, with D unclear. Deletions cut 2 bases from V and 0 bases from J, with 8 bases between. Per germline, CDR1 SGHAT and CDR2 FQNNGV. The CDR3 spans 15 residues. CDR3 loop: CASSLQAISYNEQFF. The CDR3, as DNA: TGTGCCAGCAGCTTACAGGCTATCTCCTACAATGAGCAGTTCTTC.

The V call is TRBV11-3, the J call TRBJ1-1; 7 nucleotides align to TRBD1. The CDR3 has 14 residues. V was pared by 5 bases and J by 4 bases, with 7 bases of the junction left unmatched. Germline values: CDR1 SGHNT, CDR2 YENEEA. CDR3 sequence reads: CASSEGQRSTEAFF. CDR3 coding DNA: TGTGCCAGCAGCGAGGGACAGCGGAGCACTGAAGCTTTCTTT.